The rows below give T cell receptor beta chains drawn from one sample of a study of T-cell memory formation after mild COVID-19. MiXCR, run by TCRdb on the 5' RACE reads, gives a single entry per CDR3 protein. This sample carries around 410,000 distinct CDR3 sequences, less than 25% of them seen once, and the ten largest clones take about an eighth. Sequenced sample: PBMCs or a T cell subset sorted from them (not recorded which). These receptors were obtained from an adult woman who had mild COVID-19 (a few samples of this study predate the infection). Cell type and time point are not known. Each CDR3 is given with its conserved first and last residue. The D gene is left open where the match is weak. Where a row states a size, it is once, few, many or the class of an expanded clone; other rows omit it.

V	size	D	J	DNA	CDR3
TRBV27	NA	NA	TRBJ2-7	TGTGCCAGCAGTTTACGGGGGCGGGCCCCTAACGAGCAGTACTTC	CASSLRGRAPNEQYF
TRBV6-2/TRBV6-3	NA	TRBD1	TRBJ1-2	TGTGCCAGCCGCCCCGCCGGGACAGCCTATGGCTACACCTTC	CASRPAGTAYGYTF
TRBV30	NA	NA	TRBJ2-3	TGTGCCTGGAGTGTACACTCCAACTCTCGAGATACGCAGTATTTT	CAWSVHSNSRDTQYF
TRBV9	NA	TRBD1	TRBJ2-3	TGTGCCAGCAGCCGACCGGGACAGGGGCCGAGGCAGTATTTT	CASSRPGQGPRQYF
TRBV27	few	NA	TRBJ2-5	TGTGCCAGCAGTTTCGGGCAGGGCGCTCGGGCCCAGTACTTC	CASSFGQGARAQYF
TRBV10-3	NA	NA	TRBJ2-7	TGTGCCATCAGTGAGTCGGCAGGGACCTACGAGCAGTACTTC	CAISESAGTYEQYF
TRBV7-6	few	NA	TRBJ2-3	TGTGCCAGCAGTCCTACCGGAGCTAGCACAGATACGCAGTATTTT	CASSPTGASTDTQYF
TRBV4-2	few	NA	TRBJ2-5	TGTGCCAGCAGCCCGCAGGGCAGTGGAGAGACCCAGTACTTC	CASSPQGSGETQYF
TRBV6-5	NA	NA	TRBJ2-3	TGTGCCAGCAGTTACGGTCCGGGTGAGAGCACAGATACGCAGTATTTT	CASSYGPGESTDTQYF
TRBV11-3	NA	NA	TRBJ2-7	TGTGCCAGCAGCTTGGGACGGGAGAGGGAGCAGTACTTC	CASSLGREREQYF
TRBV11-3	once	NA	TRBJ2-5	TGTGCCAGCAGCTTAGGGAGGGCCAGCGAGACCCAGTACTTC	CASSLGRASETQYF
TRBV29-1	NA	TRBD2	TRBJ2-7	TGCAGCGTTGTATTGGGGGAGTCGACTAGCCTTTACGAGCAGTACTTC	CSVVLGESTSLYEQYF
TRBV7-9	few	NA	TRBJ2-1	TGTGCCAGCAGCTTTAAAGGGATCTCCTACAATGAGCAGTTCTTC	CASSFKGISYNEQFF
TRBV6-1	few	TRBD1	TRBJ2-1	TGTGCCAGCAGTGAAGGACAGGGGGGGACCTACAATGAGCAGTTCTTC	CASSEGQGGTYNEQFF
TRBV20-1	NA	TRBD1	TRBJ1-1	TGCAGTGCTAGAGCATGGGGGCAGGGGGGAACTGAAGCTTTCTTT	CSARAWGQGGTEAFF
TRBV12-3/TRBV12-4	NA	NA	TRBJ1-1	TGTGCCAGCAGCCCTCGCGGGACGGGCGCTTTCTTT	CASSPRGTGAFF
TRBV7-9	NA	NA	TRBJ1-3	TGTGCCAGCAGCTCTACTGTGGCAGGGAAAAGAAACACCATATATTTT	CASSSTVAGKRNTIYF